Listed below are T cell receptor beta chains from one sample, sequenced in a study of metastatic and nonmetastatic thyroid tumors. TCRdb re-processed the PCR reads through MiXCR. This sample has 36,000 or so clones, with around 33% found just once. Sequencing input: tumor tissue. These receptors originate from a female donor with papillary thyroid cancer or a benign thyroid nodule (not recorded which). Some clones in this sample may be carry-over from other donors' samples. CDR3s include the opening cysteine and the closing phenylalanine or tryptophan. D genes are given only for firm matches. Some rows have no size entry. The others give once, few or many, or a class for an expanded clone.

TRBD2	TRBV27	TRBJ2-3	few	TGTGCCAGCAGTTCGACTAGCCTCACAGATACGCAGTATTTT	CASSSTSLTDTQYF
NA	TRBV11-1	TRBJ1-4	NA	TGTGCCAGCAGCTTAAATCCAACTAATGAAAAACTGTTTTTT	CASSLNPTNEKLFF
NA	TRBV28	TRBJ2-7	NA	TGTGCCAGCAGTTTATTTGGGGTTTCCTACGAGCAGTACTTC	CASSLFGVSYEQYF
NA	TRBV5-1	TRBJ1-1	NA	TGCGCCAGCAGCGGCCGACAGGTTAATGGTTACACTGAAGCTTTCTTT	CASSGRQVNGYTEAFF
NA	TRBV6-1	TRBJ2-7	NA	TGTGCCAGCACCGGCGGGGATCCCTACGAGCAGTACTTC	CASTGGDPYEQYF
NA	TRBV6-1	TRBJ2-7	few	TGTGCCAGCAGTGGAGGCAGGGGCGAGCAGTACTTC	CASSGGRGEQYF
TRBD1	TRBV6-5	TRBJ2-7	NA	TGTGCCAGCAGTTACTCGTGGACAGGGGGCTACGAGCAGTACTTC	CASSYSWTGGYEQYF
NA	TRBV10-3	TRBJ1-5	NA	TGTGCCATCAGTGAGCTCGGGGAGCCCCAGCATTTT	CAISELGEPQHF
NA	TRBV24-1	TRBJ2-2	many	TGTGCCACCATGGGCGGGTTCTTGAACACCGGGGAGCTGTTTTTT	CATMGGFLNTGELFF
NA	TRBV6-1	TRBJ2-2	NA	TGTGCCAGCAGCCTCATGGGTGTGAACACCGGGGAGCCGTTTTTT	CASSLMGVNTGEPFF
TRBD1	TRBV6-4	TRBJ1-2	few	TGTGCCAGCAGTGGCCAGGGGGTCGTTGGCTACACCTTC	CASSGQGVVGYTF
NA	TRBV5-1	TRBJ2-1	NA	TGCGCCAGCAGCTTGGACGGCAGTTACTTCAATGAGCAGTTCTTC	CASSLDGSYFNEQFF
NA	TRBV28	TRBJ2-3	few	TGTGCCAGCGGACTTAGGGGATGGACAGATACGCAGTATTTT	CASGLRGWTDTQYF
TRBD1	TRBV11-2	TRBJ2-1	NA	TGTGCCAGCAGCTCCGGGACAGGGGGCGGGATACGATACAATGAGCAGTTCTTC	CASSSGTGGGIRYNEQFF
TRBD1	TRBV27	TRBJ2-7	few	TGTGCCAGCAGGACAGGGTGGGCCTACGAGCAGTACTTC	CASRTGWAYEQYF
NA	TRBV6-1	TRBJ2-5	few	TGTGCCAGCAGTGAGGACGTAGAGACCCAGTACTTC	CASSEDVETQYF
NA	TRBV11-2	TRBJ1-5	NA	TGTGCCAGCAGCTTAGTAGGGGATCAGCCCCAGCATTTT	CASSLVGDQPQHF
NA	TRBV4-1	TRBJ2-7	few	TGCGCCAGCAGCCAAGGAGTTTTCGGGACTCCCTACGAGCAGTACTTC	CASSQGVFGTPYEQYF
NA	TRBV12-3/TRBV12-4	TRBJ2-1	NA	TGTGCCAGCAGTTTCTCTGGGGGGCGCGCCTACAATGAGCAGTTCTTC	CASSFSGGRAYNEQFF
NA	TRBV19	TRBJ2-3	few	TGTGCCAGTAGCCCTCTACGGGATCCAGATACGCAGTATTTT	CASSPLRDPDTQYF
NA	TRBV5-5	TRBJ1-2	NA	TGTGCCAGCAGCTTGGAGTGGGACGGGTCTAACTATGGCTACACCTTC	CASSLEWDGSNYGYTF
NA	TRBV20-1	TRBJ1-6	few	TGCAGTGCGACAACGAGCTCCTATAATTCACCCCTCCACTTT	CSATTSSYNSPLHF
TRBD1	TRBV11-1	TRBJ2-1	NA	TGTGCCAGCAGCTTCGGACAGGGGGCTTTCAATGAGCAGTTCTTC	CASSFGQGAFNEQFF
NA	TRBV5-5	TRBJ2-3	NA	TGTGCCAGCAGCTTGGACAACTCTCCCACAGATACGCAGTATTTT	CASSLDNSPTDTQYF
NA	TRBV6-5	TRBJ2-2	many	TGTGCCAGCAGTTACCCGGGCGGGGAGCTGTTTTTT	CASSYPGGELFF
TRBD1	TRBV7-2	TRBJ1-2	NA	TGTGCCAGCAGCTCACTTGGGACAGCCTATGGCTACACCTTC	CASSSLGTAYGYTF
TRBD1	TRBV2	TRBJ2-2	few	TGTGCCAGCAACGGACAGGGATACACCGGGGAGCTGTTTTTT	CASNGQGYTGELFF
NA	TRBV12-5	TRBJ2-5	NA	TGTGCTAGTGGTTTGTCTACTAGTTACCAAGAGACCCAGTACTTC	CASGLSTSYQETQYF
TRBD1	TRBV6-1	TRBJ1-1	many	TGTGCCAGCAGGACCGGGACAGGGGGGACTGAAGCTTTCTTT	CASRTGTGGTEAFF
TRBD1	TRBV28	TRBJ2-7	NA	TGTGCCAGCAGCCGACGGACAGGGTACTACGAGCAGTACTTC	CASSRRTGYYEQYF
NA	TRBV20-1	TRBJ2-3	NA	TGCAGTGCTTATAGCGCCCACCTCACAGATACGCAGTATTTT	CSAYSAHLTDTQYF
NA	TRBV12-3/TRBV12-4	TRBJ2-5	NA	TGTGCCAGCAGTTTACTGGCTAGCAGTGAGACCCAGTACTTC	CASSLLASSETQYF
NA	TRBV12-3/TRBV12-4	TRBJ2-2	few	TGTGCCAGCAGTTTAGCAAGAAACACCGGGGAGCTGTTTTTT	CASSLARNTGELFF
TRBD1	TRBV28	TRBJ2-7	few	TGTGCCAGCAGCATACAGGGGGAAACTTACGAGCAGTACTTC	CASSIQGETYEQYF
NA	TRBV27	TRBJ2-3	many	TGTGCCAGCAGTTTAGGCGGGGCAAGCACAGATACGCAGTATTTT	CASSLGGASTDTQYF
NA	TRBV11-3	TRBJ2-2	NA	TGTGCCAGCAGCCCGGGGAGAGGTTCAGGAGAGCTGTTTTTT	CASSPGRGSGELFF
TRBD1	TRBV6-1	TRBJ2-7	NA	TGTGCCAGCAGAGTGACAGGGGAGACCTACGAGCAGTACTTC	CASRVTGETYEQYF
NA	TRBV28	TRBJ2-3	NA	TGTGCCAGCAGTTTTAGGGGGGAAGGGGATACGCAGTATTTT	CASSFRGEGDTQYF
NA	TRBV20-1	TRBJ2-7	NA	TGCAGTGCTAGAGTAAGAGGAAGCGTAATGGGGAACGAGCAGTACTTC	CSARVRGSVMGNEQYF
TRBD1	TRBV7-8	TRBJ1-1	NA	TGTGCCAGCAGCTTAGTGGCCAGGGGGACTGAAGCTTTCTTT	CASSLVARGTEAFF
NA	TRBV28	TRBJ1-5	NA	TGTGCCAGCAGTTCCCCGGGGGAAGGGAGTCACCCCCAGCATTTT	CASSSPGEGSHPQHF
NA	TRBV6-2/TRBV6-3	TRBJ2-7	NA	TGTGCCAGCAGTTACAGCTTGGCCCCCGGTCCGTACTTC	CASSYSLAPGPYF
NA	TRBV6-2/TRBV6-3	TRBJ2-3	NA	TGTGCCAGCAGTCCCCCTATAGGCGGAGGGGGGGATACGCAGTATTTT	CASSPPIGGGGDTQYF
NA	TRBV4-1	TRBJ1-5	NA	TGCGCCAGCAGCCAACTAGGGACGGGAAGTAATCAGCCCCAGCATTTT	CASSQLGTGSNQPQHF
NA	TRBV6-2/TRBV6-3	TRBJ1-1	few	TGTGCCAGCAGTCCCGGGGGATACACTGAAGCTTTCTTT	CASSPGGYTEAFF
TRBD1	TRBV28	TRBJ1-3	NA	TGTGCCAGCAGTTTACTCACCGACAGGGGATCAGGAGGAAACACCATATATTTT	CASSLLTDRGSGGNTIYF